The source of this T cell receptor beta chain is a study of blood T cell repertoires in COVID-19. Study context: Italy, Spain and the United States were the sources of the convalescent and acute COVID-19 samples.

This clone was recorded once. Here immunoSEQ multiplex PCR was the method, and the copy in TCRdb shows in-frame clones only, minus some. The sample carries roughly 410,000 clones, around 87% recorded once. Germline loops: CDR1 MNHEY, CDR2 SVGAGI. The CDR3 loop spans 15 amino acids. Unmatched junction bases numbered 6, after V lost 4 bases and J lost 4 bases. The J gene is TRBJ1-1, the V gene TRBV6-5; TRBD1 aligns across 10 bases. The TCR was taken from a woman aged 55 to 70 with COVID-19, enrolled during active disease. The sample consisted of peripheral blood. In DNA, the CDR3 is TGTGCCAGCAGTTCGACCGGGACAGGGGCCACTGAAGCTTTCTTT. Translation: CASSSTGTGATEAFF.